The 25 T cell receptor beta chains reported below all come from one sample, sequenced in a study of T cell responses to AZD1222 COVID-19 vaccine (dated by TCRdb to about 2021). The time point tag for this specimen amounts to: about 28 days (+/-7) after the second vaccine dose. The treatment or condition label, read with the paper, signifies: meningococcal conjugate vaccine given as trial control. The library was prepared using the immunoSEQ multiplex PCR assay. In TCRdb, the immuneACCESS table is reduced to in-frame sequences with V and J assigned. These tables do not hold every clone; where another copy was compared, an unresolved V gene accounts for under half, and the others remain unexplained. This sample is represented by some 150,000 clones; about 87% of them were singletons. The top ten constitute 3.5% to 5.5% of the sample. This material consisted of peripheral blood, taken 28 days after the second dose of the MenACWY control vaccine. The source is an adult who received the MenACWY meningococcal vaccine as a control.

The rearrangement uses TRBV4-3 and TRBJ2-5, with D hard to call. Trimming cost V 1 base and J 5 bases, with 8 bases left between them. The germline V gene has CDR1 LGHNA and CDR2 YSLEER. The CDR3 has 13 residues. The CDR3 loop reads CASSQGFLETQYF. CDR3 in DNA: TGCGCCAGCAGCCAAGGGTTCTTGGAGACCCAGTACTTC.

Here the CDR3 DNA reads TGTGCCAGCAGTGAAGCGCGGGGACTTTACACTGAAGCTTTCTTT. Protein: CASSEARGLYTEAFF. The chain recombines TRBV2 with TRBJ1-1, with a weak D call TRBD1 (5 bases). CDR1 SNHLY and CDR2 FYNNEI come from the germline V gene. Trimming left V 0 bases short and J 3 bases short, with 11 bases between. The CDR3 has 15 residues.

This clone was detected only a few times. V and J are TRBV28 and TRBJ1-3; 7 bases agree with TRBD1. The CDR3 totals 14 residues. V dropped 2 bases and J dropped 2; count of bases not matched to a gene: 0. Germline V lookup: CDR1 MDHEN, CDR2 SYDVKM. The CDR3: CASSLTGAGNTIYF. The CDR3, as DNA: TGTGCCAGCAGTTTAACAGGGGCTGGAAACACCATATATTTT.

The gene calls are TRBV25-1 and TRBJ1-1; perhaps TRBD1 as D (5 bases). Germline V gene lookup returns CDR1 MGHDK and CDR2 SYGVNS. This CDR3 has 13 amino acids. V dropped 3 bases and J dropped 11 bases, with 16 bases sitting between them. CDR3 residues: CASSDAGTYRAFF. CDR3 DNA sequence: TGTGCCAGCAGTGACGCGGGCACTTACAGGGCTTTCTTT.

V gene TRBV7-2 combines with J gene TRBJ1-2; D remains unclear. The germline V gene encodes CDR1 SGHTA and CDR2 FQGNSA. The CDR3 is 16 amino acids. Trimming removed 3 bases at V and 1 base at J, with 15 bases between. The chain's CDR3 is CASSFGGSVDNYGYTF. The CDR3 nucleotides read TGTGCCAGCAGCTTTGGAGGTTCTGTGGATAACTATGGCTACACCTTC.

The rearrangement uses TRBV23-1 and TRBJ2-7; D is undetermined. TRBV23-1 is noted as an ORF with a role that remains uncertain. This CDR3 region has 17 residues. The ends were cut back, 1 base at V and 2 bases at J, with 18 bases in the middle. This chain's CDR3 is CASSQFFHPGQPYEQYF. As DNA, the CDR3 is TGCGCCAGCAGTCAATTTTTCCACCCCGGGCAGCCCTACGAGCAGTACTTC.

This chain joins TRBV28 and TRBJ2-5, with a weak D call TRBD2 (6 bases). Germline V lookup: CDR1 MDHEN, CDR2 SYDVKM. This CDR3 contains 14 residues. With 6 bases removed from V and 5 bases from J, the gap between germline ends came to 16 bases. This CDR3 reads CASSPGTGGETQYF. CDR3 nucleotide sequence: TGTGCCAGCAGCCCTGGGACTGGTGGGGAGACCCAGTACTTC. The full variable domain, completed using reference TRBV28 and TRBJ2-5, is DVKVTQSSRYLVKRTGEKVFLECVQDMDHENMFWYRQDPGLGLRLIYFSYDVKMKEKGDIPEGYSVSREKKERFSLILESASTNQTSMYLCASSPGTGGETQYFGPGTRLLVL.

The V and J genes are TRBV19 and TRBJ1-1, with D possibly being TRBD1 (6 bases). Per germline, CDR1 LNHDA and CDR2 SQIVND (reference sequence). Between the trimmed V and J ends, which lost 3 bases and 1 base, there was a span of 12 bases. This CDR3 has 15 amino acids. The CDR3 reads CASSILQGANTEAFF. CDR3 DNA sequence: TGTGCCAGTAGTATTTTACAGGGAGCGAACACTGAAGCTTTCTTT.

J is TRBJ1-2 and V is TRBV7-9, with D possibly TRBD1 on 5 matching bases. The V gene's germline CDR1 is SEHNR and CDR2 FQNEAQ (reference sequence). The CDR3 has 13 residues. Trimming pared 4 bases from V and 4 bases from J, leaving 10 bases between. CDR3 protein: CASSSREGYGYTF. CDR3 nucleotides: TGTGCCAGCAGCTCCAGGGAGGGCTATGGCTACACCTTC.

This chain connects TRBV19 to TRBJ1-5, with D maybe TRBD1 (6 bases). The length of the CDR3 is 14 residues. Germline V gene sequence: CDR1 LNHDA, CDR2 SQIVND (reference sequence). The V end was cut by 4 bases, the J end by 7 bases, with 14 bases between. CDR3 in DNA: TGTGCCAGTAGTACCAATAGCAGGGGACAGCCCCAGCATTTT. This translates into CASSTNSRGQPQHF.

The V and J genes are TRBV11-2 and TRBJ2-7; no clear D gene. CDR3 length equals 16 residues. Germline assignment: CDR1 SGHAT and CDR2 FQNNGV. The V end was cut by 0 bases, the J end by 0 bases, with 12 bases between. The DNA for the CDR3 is TGTGCCAGCAGCTTAGAAAAAATACCCTACTCCTACGAGCAGTACTTC. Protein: CASSLEKIPYSYEQYF.

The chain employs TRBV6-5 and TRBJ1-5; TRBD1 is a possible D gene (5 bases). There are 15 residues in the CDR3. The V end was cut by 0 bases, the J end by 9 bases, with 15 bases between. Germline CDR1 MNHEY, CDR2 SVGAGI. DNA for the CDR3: TGTGCCAGCAGTTACTCGAGGCAGGCCGGGGGGCCCCAGCATTTT. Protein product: CASSYSRQAGGPQHF.

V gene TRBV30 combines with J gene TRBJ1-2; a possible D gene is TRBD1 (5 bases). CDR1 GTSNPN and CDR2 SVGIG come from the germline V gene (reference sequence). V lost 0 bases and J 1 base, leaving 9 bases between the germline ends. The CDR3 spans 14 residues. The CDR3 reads CAWSVRDLNYGYTF. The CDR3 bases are TGTGCCTGGAGTGTACGGGACCTTAACTATGGCTACACCTTC.

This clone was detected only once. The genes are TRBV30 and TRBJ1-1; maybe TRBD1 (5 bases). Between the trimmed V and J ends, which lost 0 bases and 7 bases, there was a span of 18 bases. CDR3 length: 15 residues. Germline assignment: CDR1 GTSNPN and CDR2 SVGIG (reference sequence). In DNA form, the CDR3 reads TGTGCCTGGAGTGTACAAGACAGCCGGCGGTTTGAAGCTTTCTTT. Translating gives CAWSVQDSRRFEAFF.

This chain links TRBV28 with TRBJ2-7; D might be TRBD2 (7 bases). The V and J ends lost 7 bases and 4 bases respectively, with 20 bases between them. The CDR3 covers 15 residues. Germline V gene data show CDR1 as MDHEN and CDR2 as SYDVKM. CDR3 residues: CASIGAGEGIYEQYF. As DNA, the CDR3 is TGTGCCAGCATCGGGGCAGGGGAGGGGATTTACGAGCAGTACTTC.

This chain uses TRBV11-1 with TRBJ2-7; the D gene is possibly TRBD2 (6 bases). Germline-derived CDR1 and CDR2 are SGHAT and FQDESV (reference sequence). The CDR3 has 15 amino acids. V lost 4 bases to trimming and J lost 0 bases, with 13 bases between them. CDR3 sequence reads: CASSWSSGPSYEQYF. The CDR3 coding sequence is TGTGCCAGCAGCTGGTCGAGCGGGCCCTCCTACGAGCAGTACTTC.

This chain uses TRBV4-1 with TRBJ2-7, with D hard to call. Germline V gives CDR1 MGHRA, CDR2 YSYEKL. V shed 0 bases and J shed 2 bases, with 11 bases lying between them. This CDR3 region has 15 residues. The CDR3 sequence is CASSQDLWQAYEQYF. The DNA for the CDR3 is TGCGCCAGCAGCCAAGATTTATGGCAGGCCTACGAGCAGTACTTC.

CDR3 DNA sequence: TGCGCCAGCAGCCCAAACGGCAGGGGCGGAGATACGCAGTATTTT. Amino acids: CASSPNGRGGDTQYF. The gene calls are TRBV4-3 and TRBJ2-3; tentatively, D is TRBD1 (6 bases). The ends were cut back, 4 bases at V and 5 bases at J, with 16 bases in the middle. The germline gives CDR1 LGHNA, CDR2 YSLEER. The CDR3 is made up of 15 amino acids.

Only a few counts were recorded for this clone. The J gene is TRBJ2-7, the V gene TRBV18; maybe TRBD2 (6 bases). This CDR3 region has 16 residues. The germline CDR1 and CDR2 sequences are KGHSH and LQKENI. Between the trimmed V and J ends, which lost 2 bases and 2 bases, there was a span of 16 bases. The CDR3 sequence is CASSPYLDGSTYEQYF. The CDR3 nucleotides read TGTGCCAGCTCACCATATCTAGACGGGAGCACCTACGAGCAGTACTTC.

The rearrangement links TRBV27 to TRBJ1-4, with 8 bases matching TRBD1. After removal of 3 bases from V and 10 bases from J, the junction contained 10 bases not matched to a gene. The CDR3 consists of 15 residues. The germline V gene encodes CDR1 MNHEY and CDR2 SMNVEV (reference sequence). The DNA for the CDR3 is TGTGCCAGCAGTTTCCTGCACTCAGGGGGCGGAAAACTGTTTTTT. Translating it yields CASSFLHSGGGKLFF.

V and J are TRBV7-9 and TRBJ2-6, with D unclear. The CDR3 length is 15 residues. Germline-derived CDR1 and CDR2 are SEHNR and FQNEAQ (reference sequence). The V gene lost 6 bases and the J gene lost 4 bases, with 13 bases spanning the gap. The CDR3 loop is CASRINSAGANVLTF. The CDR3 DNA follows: TGTGCCAGCAGGATAAACAGTGCCGGGGCCAACGTCCTGACTTTC.

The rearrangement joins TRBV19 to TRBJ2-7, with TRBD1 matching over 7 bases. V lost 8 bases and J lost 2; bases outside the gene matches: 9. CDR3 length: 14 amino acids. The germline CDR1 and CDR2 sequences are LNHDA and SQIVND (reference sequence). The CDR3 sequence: CASGKGTVPYEQYF. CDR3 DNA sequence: TGTGCCAGTGGGAAAGGGACAGTACCCTACGAGCAGTACTTC.

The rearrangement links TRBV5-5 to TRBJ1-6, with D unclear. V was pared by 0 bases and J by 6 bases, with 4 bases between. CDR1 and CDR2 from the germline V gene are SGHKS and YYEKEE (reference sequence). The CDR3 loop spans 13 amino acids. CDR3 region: CASSLVLNSPLHF. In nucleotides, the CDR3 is TGTGCCAGCAGCTTGGTACTTAATTCACCCCTCCACTTT.

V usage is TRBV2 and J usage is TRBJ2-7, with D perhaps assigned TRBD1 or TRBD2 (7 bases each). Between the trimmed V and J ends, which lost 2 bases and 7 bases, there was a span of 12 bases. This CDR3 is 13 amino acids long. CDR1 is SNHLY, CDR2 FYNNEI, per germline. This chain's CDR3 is CASSEYRGGEQYF. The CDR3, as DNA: TGTGCCAGCAGTGAATACAGGGGAGGGGAGCAGTACTTC.

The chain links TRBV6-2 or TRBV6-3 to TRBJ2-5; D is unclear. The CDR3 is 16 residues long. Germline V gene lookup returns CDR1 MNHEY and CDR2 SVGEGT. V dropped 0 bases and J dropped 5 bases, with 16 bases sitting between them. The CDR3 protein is CASSYSRRWVVETQYF. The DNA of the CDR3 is TGTGCCAGCAGTTACTCGAGACGCTGGGTCGTGGAGACCCAGTACTTC.